The 9 T cell receptor beta chains below all came from one sample that was sequenced in a study of Ad26.COV2.S vaccination and SARS-CoV-2 variants. The treatment: some 20 received Ad26.COV2.S at low or high dose, single or two shots; 5 received placebo; per-sample allocation not given. On day 63 after the first injection, vaccine and placebo recipients gave samples. Using immunoSEQ multiplex PCR, the repertoire was profiled, and TCRdb retains in-frame clones only, with some absent. Of 300,000 to 450,000 clones in the sample, roughly 84% were seen once. The sequenced sample was peripheral blood, obtained in a trial of Ad26.COV2.S vaccine versus placebo. These receptors all come from a person aged 18-60 years who received the Ad26.COV2.S COVID-19 vaccine or a placebo.

The chain combines TRBV28 with TRBJ2-7, with 7 bases lining up with TRBD2. CDR3 length: 14 amino acids. Germline-derived CDR1 and CDR2 are MDHEN and SYDVKM. V dropped 5 bases and J dropped 3; count of bases not matched to a gene: 7. The CDR3 bases are TGTGCCAGCAGTGTGGGGGGGTCAAACTACGAGCAGTACTTC. Encoded protein: CASSVGGSNYEQYF.

CDR3 in amino acids: CASSFGRNNYGYTF. The CDR3 DNA reads as TGTGCCAGCAGCTTTGGGAGAAACAACTATGGCTACACCTTC. The gene calls are TRBV5-4 and TRBJ1-2; D not resolved. V was clipped by 2 bases and J by 2 bases, with 10 bases between them. CDR1 SGHNT and CDR2 YYREEE come from the germline V gene (reference sequence). The CDR3 loop spans 14 amino acids.

The genes are TRBV10-1 and TRBJ2-7; 9 nucleotides agree with TRBD1. CDR1 and CDR2 (germline): WNHNN, SYGVQD (reference sequence). There are 15 residues in the CDR3. The V segment lost 4 bases and the J segment 3 bases; nucleotides outside the gene matches: 7. For the CDR3, the DNA is TGCGCCAGCAGTGGTCAGGGACAGGGAGGCTACGAGCAGTACTTC. Its protein product is CASSGQGQGGYEQYF.

CDR3 in DNA: TGTGCCAGCAGCCCCGAGGAAGGATCGCCTCCTAATGAAAAACTGTTTTTT. The encoded protein is CASSPEEGSPPNEKLFF. The V gene is TRBV5-5, the J gene TRBJ1-4, with D unclear. V was cut by 4 bases and J by 3 bases, with 19 bases left in between. The CDR3 spans 17 residues. Germline V gene data show CDR1 as SGHKS and CDR2 as YYEKEE (reference sequence).

This chain joins TRBV7-9 and TRBJ2-7; 8 nucleotides align to TRBD1. The CDR3 has 14 amino acids. J was trimmed by 3 bases and V by 3 bases; bases with no gene match: 4. Germline V CDR1 and CDR2: SEHNR, FQNEAQ (reference sequence). In DNA form, the CDR3 reads TGTGCCAGCAGCTTTTCTACAGGGGGCTACGAGCAGTACTTC. Translating it yields CASSFSTGGYEQYF.

The V gene is TRBV19, the J gene TRBJ1-4; 8 nucleotides agree with TRBD1. CDR3 length: 14 amino acids. Germline V gene data show CDR1 as LNHDA and CDR2 as SQIVND (reference sequence). The junction had 6 bases not matched to a gene; V was cut back by 6 bases and J by 6 bases. In nucleotides, the CDR3 is TGTGCCAGTAGAAACCCGGACAGGGATGAAAAACTGTTTTTT. Encoded protein: CASRNPDRDEKLFF. The full variable domain, rest sourced from reference TRBV19 and TRBJ1-4, is DGGITQSPKYLFRKEGQNVTLSCEQNLNHDAMYWYRQDPGQGLRLIYYSQIVNDFQKGDIAEGYSVSREKKESFPLTVTSAQKNPTAFYLCASRNPDRDEKLFFGSGTQLSVL.

This chain uses TRBV9 with TRBJ2-3; TRBD2 might be the D (7 bases). Trimming stripped 0 bases from V and 3 bases from J, with 14 bases between. Germline V CDR1 and CDR2: SGDLS, YYNGEE. The CDR3 length is 16 residues. CDR3 in amino acids: CASSVGRGAGTDTQYF. CDR3 coding DNA: TGTGCCAGCAGCGTAGGACGGGGGGCAGGAACAGATACGCAGTATTTT.

The J gene is TRBJ1-6, the V gene TRBV28; TRBD1 matches at 7 bases. J was trimmed by 0 bases and V by 2 bases; bases with no gene match: 4. Germline V gene sequence: CDR1 MDHEN, CDR2 SYDVKM. This CDR3 is built from 17 residues. The CDR3 coding sequence is TGTGCCAGCAGTTTAGGCAGGGGGAGCTCCTATAATTCACCCCTCCACTTT. It encodes CASSLGRGSSYNSPLHF. Full variable domain (outside the CDR3, taken from reference TRBV28 and TRBJ1-6): DVKVTQSSRYLVKRTGEKVFLECVQDMDHENMFWYRQDPGLGLRLIYFSYDVKMKEKGDIPEGYSVSREKKERFSLILESASTNQTSMYLCASSLGRGSSYNSPLHFGNGTRLTVT.

J is TRBJ2-7 and V is TRBV19; no definite D call. Trimming left V 3 bases short and J 3 bases short, with 15 bases between. The CDR3 consists of 15 residues. The germline gives CDR1 LNHDA, CDR2 SQIVND (reference sequence). CDR3 DNA: TGTGCCAGTAGTATCGGTCTAGTCCCCCTCTACGAGCAGTACTTC. Amino acid sequence: CASSIGLVPLYEQYF. The full variable domain, completed using reference TRBV19 and TRBJ2-7, is DGGITQSPKYLFRKEGQNVTLSCEQNLNHDAMYWYRQDPGQGLRLIYYSQIVNDFQKGDIAEGYSVSREKKESFPLTVTSAQKNPTAFYLCASSIGLVPLYEQYFGPGTRLTVT.